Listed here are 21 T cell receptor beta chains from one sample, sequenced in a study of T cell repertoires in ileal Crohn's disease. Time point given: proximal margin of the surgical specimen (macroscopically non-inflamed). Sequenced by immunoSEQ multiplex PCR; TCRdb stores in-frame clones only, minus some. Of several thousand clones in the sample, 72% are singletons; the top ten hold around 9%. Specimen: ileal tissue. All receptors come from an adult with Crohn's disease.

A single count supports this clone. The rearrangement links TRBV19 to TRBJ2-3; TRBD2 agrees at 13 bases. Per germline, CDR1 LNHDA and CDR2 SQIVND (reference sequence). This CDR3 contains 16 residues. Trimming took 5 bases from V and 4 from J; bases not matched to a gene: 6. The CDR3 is CASSDRLAGGADTQYF. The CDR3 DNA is TGTGCCAGTAGTGACCGACTAGCGGGGGGCGCAGATACGCAGTATTTT. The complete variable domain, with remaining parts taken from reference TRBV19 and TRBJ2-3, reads DGGITQSPKYLFRKEGQNVTLSCEQNLNHDAMYWYRQDPGQGLRLIYYSQIVNDFQKGDIAEGYSVSREKKESFPLTVTSAQKNPTAFYLCASSDRLAGGADTQYFGPGTRLTVL.

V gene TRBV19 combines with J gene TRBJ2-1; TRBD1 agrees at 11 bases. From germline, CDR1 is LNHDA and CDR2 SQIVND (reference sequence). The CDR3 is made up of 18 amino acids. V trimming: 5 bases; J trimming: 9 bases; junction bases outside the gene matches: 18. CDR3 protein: CASSPTWGEGQGDGEQFF. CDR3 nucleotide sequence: TGTGCCAGTAGTCCGACTTGGGGGGAGGGACAGGGGGACGGTGAGCAGTTCTTC.

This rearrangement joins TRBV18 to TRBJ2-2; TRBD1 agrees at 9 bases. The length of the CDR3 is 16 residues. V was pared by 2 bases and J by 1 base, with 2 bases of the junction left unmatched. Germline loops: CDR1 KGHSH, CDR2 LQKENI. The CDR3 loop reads CASSPVGQGNTGELFF. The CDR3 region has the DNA TGTGCCAGCTCACCAGTGGGACAGGGGAACACCGGGGAGCTGTTTTTT. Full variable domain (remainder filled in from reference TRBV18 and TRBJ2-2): NAGVMQNPRHLVRRRGQEARLRCSPMKGHSHVYWYRQLPEEGLKFMVYLQKENIIDESGMPKERFSAEFPKEGPSILRIQQVVRGDSAAYFCASSPVGQGNTGELFFGEGSRLTVL.

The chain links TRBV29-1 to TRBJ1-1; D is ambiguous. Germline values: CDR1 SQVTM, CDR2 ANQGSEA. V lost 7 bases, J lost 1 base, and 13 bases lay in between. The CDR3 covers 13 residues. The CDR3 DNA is TGCAGCGGCCACGTCACATCGAACACTGAAGCTTTCTTT. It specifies CSGHVTSNTEAFF.

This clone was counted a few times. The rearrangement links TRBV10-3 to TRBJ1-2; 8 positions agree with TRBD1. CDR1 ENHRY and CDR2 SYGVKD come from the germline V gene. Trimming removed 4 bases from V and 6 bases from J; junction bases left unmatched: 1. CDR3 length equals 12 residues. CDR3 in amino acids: CAISAGGNGYTF. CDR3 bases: TGTGCCATCAGTGCAGGGGGCAATGGCTACACCTTC.

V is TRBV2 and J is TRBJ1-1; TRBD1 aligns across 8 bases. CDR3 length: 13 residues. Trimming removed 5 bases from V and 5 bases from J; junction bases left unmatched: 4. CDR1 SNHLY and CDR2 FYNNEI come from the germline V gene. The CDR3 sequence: CASSTTGGTEAFF. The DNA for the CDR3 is TGTGCCAGCAGTACCACAGGGGGAACTGAAGCTTTCTTT.

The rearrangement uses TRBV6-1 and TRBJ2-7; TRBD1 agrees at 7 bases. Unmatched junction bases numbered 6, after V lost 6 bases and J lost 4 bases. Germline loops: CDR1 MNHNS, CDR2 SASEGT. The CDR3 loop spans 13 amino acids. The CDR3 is CASRTGPGYEQYF. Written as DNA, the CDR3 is TGTGCCAGCAGGACAGGGCCAGGGTACGAGCAGTACTTC.

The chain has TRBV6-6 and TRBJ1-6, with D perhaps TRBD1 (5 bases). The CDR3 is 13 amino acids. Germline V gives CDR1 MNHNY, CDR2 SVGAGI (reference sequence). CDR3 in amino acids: CAISGGVDSPLHF. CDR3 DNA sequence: TGTGCGATCAGTGGGGGAGTTGATTCACCCCTCCACTTT.

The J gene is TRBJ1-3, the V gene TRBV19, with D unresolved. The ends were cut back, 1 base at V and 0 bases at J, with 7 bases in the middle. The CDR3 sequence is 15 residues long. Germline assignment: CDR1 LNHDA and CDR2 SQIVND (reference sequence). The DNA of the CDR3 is TGTGCCAGTAGTATAGGAGATGCCTCTGGAAACACCATATATTTT. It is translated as CASSIGDASGNTIYF.

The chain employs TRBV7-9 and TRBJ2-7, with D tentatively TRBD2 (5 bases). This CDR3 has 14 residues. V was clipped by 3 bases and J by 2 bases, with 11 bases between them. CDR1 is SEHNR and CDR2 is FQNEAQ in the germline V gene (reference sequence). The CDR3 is CASSFPGSTYEQYF. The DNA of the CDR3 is TGTGCCAGCAGCTTCCCGGGGTCAACCTACGAGCAGTACTTC.

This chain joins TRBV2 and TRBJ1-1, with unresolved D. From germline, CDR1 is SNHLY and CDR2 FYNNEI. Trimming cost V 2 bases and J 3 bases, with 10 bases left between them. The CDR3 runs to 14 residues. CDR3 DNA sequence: TGTGCCAGCAGTGAAAGTTGGTCTTACACTGAAGCTTTCTTT. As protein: CASSESWSYTEAFF.

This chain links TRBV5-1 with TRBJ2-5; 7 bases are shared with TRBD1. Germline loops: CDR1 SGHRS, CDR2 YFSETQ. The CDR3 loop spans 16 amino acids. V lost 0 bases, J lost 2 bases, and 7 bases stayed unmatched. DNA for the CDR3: TGCGCCAGCAGCTTGGTCGGGACAGCAAAACAAGAGACCCAGTACTTC. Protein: CASSLVGTAKQETQYF. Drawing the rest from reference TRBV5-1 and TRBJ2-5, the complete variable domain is KAGVTQTPRYLIKTRGQQVTLSCSPISGHRSVSWYQQTPGQGLQFLFEYFSETQRNKGNFPGRFSGRQFSNSRSEMNVSTLELGDSALYLCASSLVGTAKQETQYFGPGTRLLVL.

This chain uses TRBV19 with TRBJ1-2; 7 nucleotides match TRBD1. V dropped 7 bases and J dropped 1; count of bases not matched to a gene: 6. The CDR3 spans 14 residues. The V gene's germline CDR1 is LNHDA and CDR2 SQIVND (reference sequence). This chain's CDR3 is CASTRDSLNYGYTF. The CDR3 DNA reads TGTGCCAGTACAAGGGACAGCCTTAACTATGGCTACACCTTC.

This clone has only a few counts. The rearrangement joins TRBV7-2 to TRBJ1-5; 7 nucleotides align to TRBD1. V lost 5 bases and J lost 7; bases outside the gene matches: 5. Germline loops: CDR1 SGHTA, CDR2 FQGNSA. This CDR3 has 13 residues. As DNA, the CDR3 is TGTGCCAGCAGCACAAGGGGGCAACAGCCCCAGCATTTT. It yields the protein CASSTRGQQPQHF.

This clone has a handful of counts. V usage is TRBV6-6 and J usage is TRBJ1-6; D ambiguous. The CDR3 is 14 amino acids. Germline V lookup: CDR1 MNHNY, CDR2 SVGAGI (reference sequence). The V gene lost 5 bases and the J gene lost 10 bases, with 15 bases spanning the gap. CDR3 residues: CASSHQPMRSPLHF. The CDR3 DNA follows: TGTGCCAGCAGTCATCAGCCCATGCGATCACCCCTCCACTTT.

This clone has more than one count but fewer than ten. CDR3 coding DNA: TGTGCCAGCAGCCAACGGACAGGCGGAAACGGCTACACCTTC. This translates into CASSQRTGGNGYTF. This sequence joins TRBV4-2 and TRBJ1-2, with 7 bases lining up with TRBD1. V dropped 2 bases and J dropped 8; count of bases not matched to a gene: 8. The germline CDR1 and CDR2 sequences are LGHNA and YNFKEQ. This CDR3 is 14 amino acids long.

The CDR3 protein is CASSHPGHYGYTF. CDR3 nucleotide sequence: TGTGCCAGCAGCCACCCGGGGCACTATGGCTACACCTTC. The chain couples TRBV7-9 to TRBJ1-2; tentatively, D is TRBD1 (5 bases). Trimming left V 5 bases short and J 3 bases short, with 10 bases between. Germline-derived CDR1 and CDR2 are SEHNR and FQNEAQ (reference sequence). CDR3 length: 13 amino acids.

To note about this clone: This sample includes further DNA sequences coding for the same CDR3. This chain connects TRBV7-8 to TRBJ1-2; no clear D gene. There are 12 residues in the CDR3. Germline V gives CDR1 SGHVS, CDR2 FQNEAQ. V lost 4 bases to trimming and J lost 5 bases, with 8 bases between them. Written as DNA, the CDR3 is TGTGCCAGCAGCTCTAGCGCATATGGCTACACCTTC. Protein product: CASSSSAYGYTF.

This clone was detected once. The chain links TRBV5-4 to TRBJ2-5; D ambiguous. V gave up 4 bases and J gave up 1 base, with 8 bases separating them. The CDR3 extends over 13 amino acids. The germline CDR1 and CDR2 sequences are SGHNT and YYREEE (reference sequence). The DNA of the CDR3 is TGTGCCAGCAGCCGTTTCGCCCAAGAGACCCAGTACTTC. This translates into CASSRFAQETQYF.

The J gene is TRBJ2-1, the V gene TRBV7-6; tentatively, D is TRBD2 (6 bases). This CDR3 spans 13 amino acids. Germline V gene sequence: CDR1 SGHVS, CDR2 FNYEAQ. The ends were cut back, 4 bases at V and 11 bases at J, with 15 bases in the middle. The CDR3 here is CASSSRDSRQQFF. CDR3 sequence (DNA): TGTGCCAGCAGCTCACGGGACTCTCGTCAGCAGTTCTTC. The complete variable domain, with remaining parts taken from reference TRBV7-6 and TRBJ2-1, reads GAGVSQSPRYKVTKRGQDVALRCDPISGHVSLYWYRQALGQGPEFLTYFNYEAQQDKSGLPNDRFSAERPEGSISTLTIQRTEQRDSAMYRCASSSRDSRQQFFGPGTRLTVL.

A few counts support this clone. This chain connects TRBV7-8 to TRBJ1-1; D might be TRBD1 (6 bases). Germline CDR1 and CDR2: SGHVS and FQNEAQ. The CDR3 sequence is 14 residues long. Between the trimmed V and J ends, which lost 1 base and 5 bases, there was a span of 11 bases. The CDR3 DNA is TGTGCCAGCAGCTTAGAGGACAGACGGACTGAAGCTTTCTTT. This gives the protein CASSLEDRRTEAFF.